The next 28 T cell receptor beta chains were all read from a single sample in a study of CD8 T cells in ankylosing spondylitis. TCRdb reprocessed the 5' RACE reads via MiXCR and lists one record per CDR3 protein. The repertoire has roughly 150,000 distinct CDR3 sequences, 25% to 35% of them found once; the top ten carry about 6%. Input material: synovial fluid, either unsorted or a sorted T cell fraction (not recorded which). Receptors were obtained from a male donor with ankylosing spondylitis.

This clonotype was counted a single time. This CDR3 is CASSLTSGADTQYF. CDR3 sequence (DNA): TGTGCCAGCAGCCTGACTAGCGGGGCAGATACGCAGTATTTT. V and J are TRBV3-1 and TRBJ2-3; 11 nucleotides line up with TRBD2. This CDR3 spans 14 amino acids. The V gene end was trimmed by 4 bases and the J gene end by 4 bases; junction bases not matched to a gene: 1. Germline V gene sequence: CDR1 LGHDT, CDR2 YNNKEL (reference sequence).

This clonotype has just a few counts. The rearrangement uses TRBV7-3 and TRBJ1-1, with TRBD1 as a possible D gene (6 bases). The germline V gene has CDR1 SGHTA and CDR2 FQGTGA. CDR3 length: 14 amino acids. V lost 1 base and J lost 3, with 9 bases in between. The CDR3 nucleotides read TGTGCCAGCAGCTTAAGCGGGGGCGACACTGAAGCTTTCTTT. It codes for CASSLSGGDTEAFF.

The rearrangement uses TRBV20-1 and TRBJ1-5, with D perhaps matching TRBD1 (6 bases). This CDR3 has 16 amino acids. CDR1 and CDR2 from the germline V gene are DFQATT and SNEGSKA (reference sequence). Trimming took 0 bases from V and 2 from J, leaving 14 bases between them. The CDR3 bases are TGCAGTGCTAGAGATCCGACAGGCGAACGCAATCAGCCCCAGCATTTT. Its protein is CSARDPTGERNQPQHF.

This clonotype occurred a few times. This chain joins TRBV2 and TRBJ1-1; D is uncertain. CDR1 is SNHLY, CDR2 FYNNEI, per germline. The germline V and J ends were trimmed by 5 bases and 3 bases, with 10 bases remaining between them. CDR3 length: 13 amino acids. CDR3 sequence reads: CASSRRRDTEAFF. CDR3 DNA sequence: TGTGCCAGCAGTCGGCGGAGGGACACTGAAGCTTTCTTT.

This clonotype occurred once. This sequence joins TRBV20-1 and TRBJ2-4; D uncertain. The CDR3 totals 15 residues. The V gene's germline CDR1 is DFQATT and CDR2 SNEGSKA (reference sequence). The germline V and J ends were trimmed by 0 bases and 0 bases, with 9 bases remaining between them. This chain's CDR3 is CSARDLSQAKNIQYF. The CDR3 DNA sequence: TGCAGTGCTAGAGATCTATCCCAAGCCAAAAACATTCAGTACTTC.

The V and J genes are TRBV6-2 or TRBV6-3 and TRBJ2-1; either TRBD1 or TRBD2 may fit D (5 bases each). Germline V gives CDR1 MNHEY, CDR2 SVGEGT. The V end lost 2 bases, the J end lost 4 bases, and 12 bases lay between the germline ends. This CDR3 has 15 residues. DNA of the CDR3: TGTGCCAGCAGTTACCCCGGGGACGGGTACAATGAGCAGTTCTTC. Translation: CASSYPGDGYNEQFF.

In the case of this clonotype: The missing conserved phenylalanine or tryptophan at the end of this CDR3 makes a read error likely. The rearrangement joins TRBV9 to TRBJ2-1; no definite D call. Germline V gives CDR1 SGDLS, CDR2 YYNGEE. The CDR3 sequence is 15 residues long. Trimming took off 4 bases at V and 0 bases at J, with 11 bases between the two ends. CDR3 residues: CASSPGPNSYNEQFL. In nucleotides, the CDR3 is TGTGCCAGCAGCCCTGGGCCGAACTCCTACAATGAGCAGTTCCTC.

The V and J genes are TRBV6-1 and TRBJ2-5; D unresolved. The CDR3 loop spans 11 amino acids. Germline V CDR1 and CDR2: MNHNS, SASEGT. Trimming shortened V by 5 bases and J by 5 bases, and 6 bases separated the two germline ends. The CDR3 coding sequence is TGTGCCAGCAGTTGGCCGGAGACCCAGTACTTC. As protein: CASSWPETQYF.

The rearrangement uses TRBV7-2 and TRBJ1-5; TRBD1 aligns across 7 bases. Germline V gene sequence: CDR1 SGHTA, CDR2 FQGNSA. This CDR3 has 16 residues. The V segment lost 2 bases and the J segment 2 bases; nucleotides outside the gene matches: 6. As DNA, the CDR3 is TGTGCCAGCAGCTTAACAGGGGTCCTCGGCAATCAGCCCCAGCATTTT. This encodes CASSLTGVLGNQPQHF.

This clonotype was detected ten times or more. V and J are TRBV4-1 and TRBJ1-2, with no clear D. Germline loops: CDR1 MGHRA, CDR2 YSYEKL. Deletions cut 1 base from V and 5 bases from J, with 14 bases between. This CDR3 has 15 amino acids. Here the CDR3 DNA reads TGCGCCAGCAGCCAAGGGGGAAATCAATGGTATGGCTACACCTTC. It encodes CASSQGGNQWYGYTF.

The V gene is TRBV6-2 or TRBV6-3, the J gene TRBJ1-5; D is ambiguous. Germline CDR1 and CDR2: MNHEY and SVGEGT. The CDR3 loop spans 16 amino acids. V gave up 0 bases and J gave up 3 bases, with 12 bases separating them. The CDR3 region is CASSYSKAGHNQPQHF. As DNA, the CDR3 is TGTGCCAGCAGTTACTCGAAAGCAGGCCACAATCAGCCCCAGCATTTT.

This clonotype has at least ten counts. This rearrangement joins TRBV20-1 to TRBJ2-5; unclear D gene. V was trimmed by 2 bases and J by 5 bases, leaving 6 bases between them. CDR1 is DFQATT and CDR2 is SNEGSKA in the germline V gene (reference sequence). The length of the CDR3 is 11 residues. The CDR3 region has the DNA TGCAGTGCTAGACTTAGTGAGACCCAGTACTTC. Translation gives CSARLSETQYF.

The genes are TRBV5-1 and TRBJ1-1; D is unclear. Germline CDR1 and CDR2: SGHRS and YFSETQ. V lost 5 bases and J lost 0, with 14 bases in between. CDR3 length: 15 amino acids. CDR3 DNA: TGCGCCAGCAGACTAGACGGACGCATGAACACTGAAGCTTTCTTT. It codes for CASRLDGRMNTEAFF.

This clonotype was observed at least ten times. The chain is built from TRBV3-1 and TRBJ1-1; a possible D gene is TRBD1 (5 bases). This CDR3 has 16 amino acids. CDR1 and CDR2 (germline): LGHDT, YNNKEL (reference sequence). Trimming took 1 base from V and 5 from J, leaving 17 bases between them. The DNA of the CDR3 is TGTGCCAGCAGCCAAGGAACGTCGGGGCCAACAACTGAAGCTTTCTTT. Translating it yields CASSQGTSGPTTEAFF.

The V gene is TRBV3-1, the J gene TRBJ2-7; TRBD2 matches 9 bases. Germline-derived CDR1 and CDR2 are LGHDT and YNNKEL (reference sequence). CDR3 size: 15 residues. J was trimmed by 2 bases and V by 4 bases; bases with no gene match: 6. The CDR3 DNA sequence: TGTGCCAGCAGCCTTACTAGCGGGTCGCCCTACGAGCAGTACTTC. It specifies CASSLTSGSPYEQYF.

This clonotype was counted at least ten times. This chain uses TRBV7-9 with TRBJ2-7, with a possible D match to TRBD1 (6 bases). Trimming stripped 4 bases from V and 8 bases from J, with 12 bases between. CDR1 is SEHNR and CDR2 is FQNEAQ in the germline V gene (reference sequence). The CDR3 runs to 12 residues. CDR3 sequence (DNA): TGTGCCAGCAGCTCAGATGGGACACAGCAGTACTTC. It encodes CASSSDGTQQYF.

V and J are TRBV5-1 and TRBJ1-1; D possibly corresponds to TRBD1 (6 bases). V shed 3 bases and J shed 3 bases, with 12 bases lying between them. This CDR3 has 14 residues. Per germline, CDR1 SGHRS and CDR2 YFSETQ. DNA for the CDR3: TGCGCCAGCAGCTGGGGGGCGGGGGACACTGAAGCTTTCTTT. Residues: CASSWGAGDTEAFF.

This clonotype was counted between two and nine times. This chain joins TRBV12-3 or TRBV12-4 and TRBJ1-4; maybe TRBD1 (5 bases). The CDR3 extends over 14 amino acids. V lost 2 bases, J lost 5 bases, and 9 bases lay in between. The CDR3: CASSLQGTNEKLFF. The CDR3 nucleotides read TGTGCCAGCAGTTTACAGGGAACGAATGAAAAACTGTTTTTT.

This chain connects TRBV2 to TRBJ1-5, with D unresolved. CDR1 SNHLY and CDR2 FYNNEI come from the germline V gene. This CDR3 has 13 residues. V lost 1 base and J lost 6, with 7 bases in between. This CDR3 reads CASSEGWSQPQHF. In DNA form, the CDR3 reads TGTGCCAGCAGTGAAGGGTGGAGTCAGCCCCAGCATTTT.

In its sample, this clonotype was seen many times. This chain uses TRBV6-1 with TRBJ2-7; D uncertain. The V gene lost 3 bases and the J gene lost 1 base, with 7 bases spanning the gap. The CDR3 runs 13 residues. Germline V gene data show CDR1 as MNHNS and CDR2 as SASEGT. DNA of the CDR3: TGTGCCAGCAGTGAGGCACCTTCCTACGAGCAGTACTTC. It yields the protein CASSEAPSYEQYF.

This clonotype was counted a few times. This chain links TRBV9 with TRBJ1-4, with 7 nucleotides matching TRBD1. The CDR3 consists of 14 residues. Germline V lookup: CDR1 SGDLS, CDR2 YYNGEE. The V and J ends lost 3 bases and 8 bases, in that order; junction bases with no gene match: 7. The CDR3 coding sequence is TGTGCCAGCAGCGGACAGGGCCGAGGGGAAAAACTGTTTTTT. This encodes CASSGQGRGEKLFF.

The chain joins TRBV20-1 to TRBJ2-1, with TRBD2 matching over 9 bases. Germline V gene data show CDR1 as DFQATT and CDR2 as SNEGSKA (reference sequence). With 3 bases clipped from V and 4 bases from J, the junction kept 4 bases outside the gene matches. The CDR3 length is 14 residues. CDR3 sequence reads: CSASVAGVYNEQFF. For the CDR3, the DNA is TGCAGTGCTAGTGTAGCGGGAGTGTACAATGAGCAGTTCTTC.

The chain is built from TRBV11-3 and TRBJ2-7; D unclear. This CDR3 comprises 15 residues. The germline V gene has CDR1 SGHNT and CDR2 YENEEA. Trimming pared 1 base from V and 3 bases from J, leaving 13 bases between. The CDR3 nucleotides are TGTGCCAGCAGCTTAGGTCGGGCCTCTGTCTACGAGCAGTACTTC. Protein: CASSLGRASVYEQYF.

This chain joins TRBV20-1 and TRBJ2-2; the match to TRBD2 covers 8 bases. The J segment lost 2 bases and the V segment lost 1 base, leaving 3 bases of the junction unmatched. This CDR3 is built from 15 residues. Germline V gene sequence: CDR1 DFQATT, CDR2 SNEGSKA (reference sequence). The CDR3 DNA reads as TGCAGTGCTAGAGGAGCGGGGGCTAACACCGGGGAGCTGTTTTTT. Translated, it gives CSARGAGANTGELFF.

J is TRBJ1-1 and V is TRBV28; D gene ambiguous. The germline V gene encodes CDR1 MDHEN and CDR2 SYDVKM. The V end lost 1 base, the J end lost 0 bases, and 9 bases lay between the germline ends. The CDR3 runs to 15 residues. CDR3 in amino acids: CASSLSGNMNTEAFF. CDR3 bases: TGTGCCAGCAGTTTATCGGGGAACATGAACACTGAAGCTTTCTTT.

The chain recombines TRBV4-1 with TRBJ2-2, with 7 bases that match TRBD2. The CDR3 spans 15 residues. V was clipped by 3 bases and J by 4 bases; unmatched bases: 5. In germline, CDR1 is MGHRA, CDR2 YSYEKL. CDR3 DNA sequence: TGCGCCAGCAGCCAGAAGCGGGAAGTCACCGGGGAGCTGTTTTTT. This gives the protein CASSQKREVTGELFF.

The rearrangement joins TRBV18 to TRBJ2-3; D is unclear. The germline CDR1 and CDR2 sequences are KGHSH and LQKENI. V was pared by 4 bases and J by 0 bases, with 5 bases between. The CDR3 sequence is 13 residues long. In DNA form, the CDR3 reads TGTGCCAGCTCACGACTGAGCACAGATACGCAGTATTTT. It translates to CASSRLSTDTQYF.

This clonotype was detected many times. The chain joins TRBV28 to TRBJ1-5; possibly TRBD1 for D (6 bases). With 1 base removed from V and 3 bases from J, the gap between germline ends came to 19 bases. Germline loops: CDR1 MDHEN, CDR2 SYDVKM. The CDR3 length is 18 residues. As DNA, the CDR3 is TGTGCCAGCAGTTTATCGCCAGGTCTGGGGGCATTCAATCAGCCCCAGCATTTT. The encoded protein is CASSLSPGLGAFNQPQHF.